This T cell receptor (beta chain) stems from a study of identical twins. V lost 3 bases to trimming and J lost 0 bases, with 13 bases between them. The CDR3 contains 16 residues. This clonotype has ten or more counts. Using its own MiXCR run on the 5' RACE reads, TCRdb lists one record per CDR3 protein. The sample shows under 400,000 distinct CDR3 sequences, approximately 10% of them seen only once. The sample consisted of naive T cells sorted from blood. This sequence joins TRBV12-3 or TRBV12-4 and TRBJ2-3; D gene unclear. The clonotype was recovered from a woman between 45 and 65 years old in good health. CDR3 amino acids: CASSLGKPHSTDTQYF. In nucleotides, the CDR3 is TGTGCCAGCAGTTTGGGCAAACCGCACAGCACAGATACGCAGTATTTT.